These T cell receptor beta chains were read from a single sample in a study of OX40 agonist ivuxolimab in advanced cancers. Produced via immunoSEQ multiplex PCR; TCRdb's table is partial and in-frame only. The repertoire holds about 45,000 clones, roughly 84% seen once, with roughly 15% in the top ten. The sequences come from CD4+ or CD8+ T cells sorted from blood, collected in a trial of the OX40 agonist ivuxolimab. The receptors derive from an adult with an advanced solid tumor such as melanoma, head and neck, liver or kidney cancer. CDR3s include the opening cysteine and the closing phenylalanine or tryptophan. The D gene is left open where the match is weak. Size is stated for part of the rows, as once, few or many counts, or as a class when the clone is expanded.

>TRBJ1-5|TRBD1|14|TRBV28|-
CASSPRGQSQPQHF
TGTGCCAGCAGTCCCAGGGGGCAGAGTCAGCCCCAGCATTTT
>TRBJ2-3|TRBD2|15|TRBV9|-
CASSASGTSTDTQYF
TGTGCCAGCAGCGCCAGCGGGACTAGCACAGATACGCAGTATTTT
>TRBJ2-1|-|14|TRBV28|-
CASSLVAEINEQFF
TGTGCCAGCAGTTTAGTTGCGGAAATCAATGAGCAGTTCTTC
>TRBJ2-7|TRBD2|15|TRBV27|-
CASSLTSGKTYEQYF
TGTGCCAGCAGCCTTACTAGCGGGAAGACCTACGAGCAGTACTTC
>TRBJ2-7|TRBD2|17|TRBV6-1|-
CASSEYGGRAFDYEQYF
TGTGCCAGCAGTGAATATGGCGGGAGGGCCTTTGACTACGAGCAGTACTTC
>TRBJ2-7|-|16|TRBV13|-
CASSLAGEQGSVEQYF
TGTGCCAGCAGCTTAGCTGGGGAGCAGGGTTCGGTCGAGCAGTACTTC
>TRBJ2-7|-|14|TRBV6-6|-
CASSYLQATYEQYF
TGTGCCAGCAGTTACTTACAGGCGACCTACGAGCAGTACTTC
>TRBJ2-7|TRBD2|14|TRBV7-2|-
CASVGGPFTYEQYF
TGTGCCAGCGTGGGAGGGCCCTTTACCTACGAGCAGTACTTC
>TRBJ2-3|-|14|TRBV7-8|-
CASSWGTVRDTQYF
TGTGCCAGCAGCTGGGGGACTGTACGGGATACGCAGTATTTT
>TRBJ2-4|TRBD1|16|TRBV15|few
CATSRESTGPKNIQYF
TGTGCCACCAGCAGAGAATCGACAGGGCCCAAAAACATTCAGTACTTC
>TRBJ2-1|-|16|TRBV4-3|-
CASSYEFRGAYNEQFF
TGCGCCAGCAGCTACGAGTTTAGGGGGGCCTACAATGAGCAGTTCTTC
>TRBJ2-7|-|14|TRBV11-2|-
CASSLTGANYEQYF
TGTGCCAGCAGCTTAACGGGAGCGAACTACGAGCAGTACTTC
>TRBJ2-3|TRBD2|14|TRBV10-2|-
CASGLAGSTDTQYF
TGCGCCAGTGGACTAGCGGGTTCCACAGATACGCAGTATTTT
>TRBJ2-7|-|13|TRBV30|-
CAWRGEYSYEQYF
TGTGCCTGGCGTGGGGAATACTCCTACGAGCAGTACTTC
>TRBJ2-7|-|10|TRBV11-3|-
CASSLAAQYF
TGTGCCAGCAGCTTAGCGGCGCAGTACTTC